This T cell receptor (beta chain) was sequenced in a study of CD8+CD57+ T cells in acquired aplastic anemia. Across the whole study: The DNA of sorted CD4+ and CD8+ cells averaged approximately 3.4 ug.

By flow cytometry, patients selected for sequencing had shown an expansion of CD8+CD57+ cells. General study findings and limits: A significant difference in CD8+ Simpson's diversity between patients and controls was not found. Roughly 28 was the count of CD8+ CDR3 sequences that patients shared with controls.

Using genomic DNA as the template, TCR beta VDJ and CDR3 profiling was carried out. TCRdb processed the reads anew with MiXCR; each CDR3 protein has one entry. Of hundreds of thousands of distinct CDR3 sequences in the sample, around 32% were seen once. This CDR3 comprises 14 residues. V lost 6 bases, J lost 5 bases, and 6 bases stayed unmatched. CDR1 and CDR2 from the germline V gene are SQVTM and ANQGSEA. This clonotype has ten or more counts. As yet, its antigen is unknown. V usage is TRBV29-1 and J usage is TRBJ2-3, with 12 bases identical to TRBD2. The source is a human donor with aplastic anemia. What was sequenced was sorted CD4+, CD8+, or CD8+CD57+ T cells (not recorded which) from PBMCs. The CDR3 reads CSVVLAGGLDTQYF. The CDR3 nucleotides read TGCAGCGTGGTCCTAGCGGGGGGGCTAGATACGCAGTATTTT.